This entry lists 12 T cell receptor beta chains sequenced from one sample in a study of blood T cell repertoires in COVID-19. Method: immunoSEQ multiplex PCR; TCRdb's copy keeps in-frame clones and lacks some. The repertoire holds around 81,000 clones, with approximately 80% as singletons. Sequenced input: peripheral blood. These receptor sequences come from a man aged 50-59 years with acute or convalescent COVID-19.

This sequence joins TRBV9 and TRBJ2-7, with TRBD1 as a possible D gene (5 bases). Germline V gene data show CDR1 as SGDLS and CDR2 as YYNGEE. The V gene lost 0 bases and the J gene lost 5 bases, with 15 bases spanning the gap. The CDR3 is 15 amino acids. CDR3 nucleotides: TGTGCCAGCAGCGTAGAACAGGTAAGTTTCCACGAGCAGTACTTC. Amino acids: CASSVEQVSFHEQYF.

As DNA, the CDR3 is TGTGCCAGCAGCCAAACAGGGTTATCGGACGAGCAGTACTTC. It translates to CASSQTGLSDEQYF. This chain links TRBV3-1 (or the pseudogene TRBV3-2) with TRBJ2-7; possibly TRBD1 for D (6 bases). CDR1 is LGHDT and CDR2 is YNNKEL in the germline V gene (reference sequence). This CDR3 region has 14 residues. V lost 2 bases and J 5 bases, leaving 13 bases between the germline ends.

The chain has TRBV30 and TRBJ1-1; TRBD1 aligns across 7 bases. The germline gives CDR1 GTSNPN, CDR2 SVGIG (reference sequence). The CDR3 spans 13 residues. Losses at the gene ends were 3 bases for V and 0 bases for J; bases not matched to a gene: 1. Here the CDR3 DNA reads TGTGCCTGGAGGGGACAGTTGAACACTGAAGCTTTCTTT. This codes for CAWRGQLNTEAFF.

The rearrangement links TRBV19 to TRBJ2-7; 8 nucleotides match TRBD1. V trimming: 6 bases; J trimming: 3 bases; junction bases outside the gene matches: 7. Germline V CDR1 and CDR2: LNHDA, SQIVND (reference sequence). The CDR3 loop spans 14 amino acids. The CDR3, as DNA: TGTGCCAGTAGCTACGGACAGGGTGACTACGAGCAGTACTTC. Protein product: CASSYGQGDYEQYF.

The chain joins TRBV30 to TRBJ2-5; 8 bases are shared with TRBD1. Germline V gives CDR1 GTSNPN, CDR2 SVGIG (reference sequence). This CDR3 has 15 amino acids. V was pared by 0 bases and J by 11 bases, with 14 bases of the junction left unmatched. Written as DNA, the CDR3 is TGTGCCTGGAGTGTAAAGACAGGGGAGTTTTGGGGACAGTACTTC. Its translation is CAWSVKTGEFWGQYF. The full variable domain, its missing parts supplied by reference TRBV30 and TRBJ2-5, is SQTIHQWPATLVQPVGSPLSLECTVEGTSNPNLYWYRQAAGRGLQLLFYSVGIGQISSEVPQNLSASRPQDRQFILSSKKLLLSDSGFYLCAWSVKTGEFWGQYFGPGTRLLVL.

The V and J genes are TRBV6-6 and TRBJ2-1; TRBD1 aligns across 11 bases. Germline trimming cut 1 base from V and 6 bases from J; bases unmatched to any gene: 5. In germline, CDR1 is MNHNY, CDR2 SVGAGI (reference sequence). The CDR3 is 16 residues long. CDR3 coding DNA: TGTGCCAGCAGTTACTTTCCGGGACAGGGGGTCAATGAGCAGTTCTTC. It specifies CASSYFPGQGVNEQFF.

J is TRBJ2-3 and V is TRBV7-9; no clear D gene. Germline V gene sequence: CDR1 SEHNR, CDR2 FQNEAQ (reference sequence). The CDR3 contains 13 residues. V gave up 1 base and J gave up 6 bases, with 8 bases separating them. CDR3 sequence (DNA): TGTGCCAGCAGCTTAGATAGTGCGGATACGCAGTATTTT. Translation gives CASSLDSADTQYF.

This chain uses TRBV30 with TRBJ2-1, with TRBD1 as a possible D gene (5 bases). The germline V gene encodes CDR1 GTSNPN and CDR2 SVGIG (reference sequence). The V end lost 2 bases, the J end lost 6 bases, and 8 bases lay between the germline ends. The CDR3 is 12 residues long. The CDR3 spells CAWSRQSNEQFF. The DNA for the CDR3 is TGTGCCTGGAGTAGACAGAGCAATGAGCAGTTCTTC.

The chain is built from TRBV7-2 and TRBJ2-3, with TRBD2 as a possible D gene (5 bases). Germline lookup yields CDR1 SGHTA and CDR2 FQGNSA. The CDR3 runs to 15 residues. V was trimmed by 1 base and J by 2 bases, leaving 10 bases between them. CDR3 sequence reads: CASSLDSAATDTQYF. The CDR3 nucleotides are TGTGCCAGCAGCTTAGATAGCGCAGCCACAGATACGCAGTATTTT.

The chain joins TRBV5-1 to TRBJ2-3; TRBD2 agrees at 10 bases. CDR3 length equals 18 residues. V gave up 0 bases and J gave up 0 bases; unmatched junction bases: 7. Germline CDR1 reads SGHRS; CDR2 reads YFSETQ. CDR3 region: CASSLALRTSGSTDTQYF. CDR3 nucleotides: TGCGCCAGCAGCTTGGCGCTTAGGACTAGCGGTAGCACAGATACGCAGTATTTT.

The rearrangement links TRBV29-1 to TRBJ1-2; no clear D gene. The CDR3 is 15 amino acids. The germline gives CDR1 SQVTM, CDR2 ANQGSEA. Between the trimmed V and J ends, which lost 2 bases and 3 bases, there was a span of 16 bases. CDR3 amino acids: CSVEPWQVDYYGYTF. The CDR3 DNA reads as TGCAGCGTTGAACCCTGGCAGGTGGACTACTATGGCTACACCTTC.

The chain has TRBV7-8 and TRBJ1-5; D might be TRBD1 (5 bases). This CDR3 is built from 14 residues. Germline CDR1 and CDR2: SGHVS and FQNEAQ. V lost 1 base to trimming and J lost 3 bases, with 7 bases between them. The CDR3 DNA follows: TGTGCCAGCAGCTTAGAACAGGTCAATCAGCCCCAGCATTTT. As protein: CASSLEQVNQPQHF.